These 23 T cell receptor beta chains were all obtained from the same sample, sequenced in a study of STAT5B mutations in CD4+ large granular lymphocyte leukemia (dated by TCRdb to between 2021 and 2024). Receptor libraries were prepared by the immunoSEQ multiplex PCR assay. Imported from immuneACCESS, the table was reduced by TCRdb to in-frame sequences with V and J called. These copies leave out some clones; in studies compared against another copy, an unresolved V gene accounts for under half, and the cause of the remainder is not known. Present in this sample are about 38,000 clones, 65% to 90% of which were seen just once. Roughly 1.3% of the sample comes from the top ten. Sequenced input: CD4+ T cells from blood buffy coats. These TCRs come from a human donor in good health.

V usage is TRBV6-5 and J usage is TRBJ1-1, with unresolved D. The CDR3 has 14 amino acids. Germline V gives CDR1 MNHEY, CDR2 SVGAGI. The germline V and J ends were trimmed by 6 bases and 4 bases, with 15 bases remaining between them. The CDR3 nucleotides read TGTGCCAGCAGCGCTGAATCGGGATCCACTGAAGCTTTCTTT. This translates into CASSAESGSTEAFF.

The V and J genes are TRBV6-5 and TRBJ2-7; TRBD1 agrees at 8 bases. The V segment lost 5 bases and the J segment 4 bases; nucleotides outside the gene matches: 10. From germline, CDR1 is MNHEY and CDR2 SVGAGI. The CDR3 extends over 15 amino acids. The CDR3 reads CASSRSGQGAYEQYF. In nucleotides, the CDR3 is TGTGCCAGCAGTCGGAGCGGACAGGGTGCGTACGAGCAGTACTTC.

The rearrangement uses TRBV29-1 and TRBJ1-1, with 8 bases identical to TRBD1. Per the germline V gene, CDR1 is SQVTM and CDR2 is ANQGSEA. This CDR3 contains 14 residues. The V segment lost 2 bases and the J segment 4 bases; nucleotides outside the gene matches: 6. The CDR3 nucleotides are TGCAGCGTTGAACAGGGGGCGCGGGGCACTGAAGCTTTCTTT. Protein: CSVEQGARGTEAFF. The whole variable domain, remainder taken from reference TRBV29-1 and TRBJ1-1, is SAVISQKPSRDICQRGTSLTIQCQVDSQVTMMFWYRQQPGQSLTLIATANQGSEATYESGFVIDKFPISRPNLTFSTLTVSNMSPEDSSIYLCSVEQGARGTEAFFGQGTRLTVV.

This chain connects TRBV27 to TRBJ2-6; no clear D gene. The CDR3 sequence is 17 residues long. V dropped 3 bases and J dropped 0 bases, with 12 bases sitting between them. From germline, CDR1 is MNHEY and CDR2 SMNVEV (reference sequence). CDR3 in amino acids: CASSFAAGRSGANVLTF. In DNA, the CDR3 is TGTGCCAGCAGTTTTGCGGCAGGCCGCTCTGGGGCCAACGTCCTGACTTTC.

This clone was seen a single time. The chain uses TRBV7-6 and TRBJ2-7; weak D call: TRBD1 (6 bases). CDR1 and CDR2 from the germline V gene are SGHVS and FNYEAQ. The CDR3 contains 18 residues. Trimming removed 2 bases at V and 6 bases at J, with 26 bases between. The CDR3 loop is CASSLRGGGQGSSTEQYF. CDR3 coding DNA: TGTGCCAGCAGCTTAAGAGGTGGTGGGCAGGGGAGTTCTACCGAGCAGTACTTC.

The chain links TRBV6-5 to TRBJ1-1, with D perhaps matching TRBD1 (5 bases). The CDR3 covers 15 residues. With 6 bases removed from V and 5 bases from J, the gap between germline ends came to 19 bases. Germline V gene sequence: CDR1 MNHEY, CDR2 SVGAGI. In DNA form, the CDR3 reads TGTGCCAGCAGGCCCGGGGCCCCGAGAGGGACTGAAGCTTTCTTT. It codes for CASRPGAPRGTEAFF.

This chain links TRBV27 with TRBJ1-2; possibly TRBD1 for D (6 bases). The V and J ends lost 2 bases and 2 bases respectively, with 6 bases between them. The CDR3 has 13 amino acids. Germline V gene sequence: CDR1 MNHEY, CDR2 SMNVEV (reference sequence). Here the CDR3 DNA reads TGTGCCAGCAGTTTAACAGGGAACTATGGCTACACCTTC. The encoded protein is CASSLTGNYGYTF.

J is TRBJ1-1 and V is TRBV5-8, with D possibly TRBD1 on 6 matching bases. Trimming took 0 bases from V and 0 from J, leaving 18 bases between them. The CDR3 has 18 residues. Germline assignment: CDR1 SGHTS and CDR2 YDEGEE. DNA for the CDR3: TGTGCCAGCAGCTTGGGGGGGACAACTACTACCTTGAACACTGAAGCTTTCTTT. Translating gives CASSLGGTTTTLNTEAFF.

The chain uses TRBV27 and TRBJ2-7, with a weak D call TRBD1 (6 bases). This CDR3 spans 15 amino acids. Germline values: CDR1 MNHEY, CDR2 SMNVEV (reference sequence). The V and J ends lost 5 bases and 10 bases respectively, with 24 bases between them. The CDR3 region is CASSPPGHPYYAQYF. For the CDR3, the DNA is TGTGCCAGCAGTCCGCCGGGACATCCCTACTACGCTCAGTACTTC.

This clone is a singleton in its sample. The gene calls are TRBV28 and TRBJ2-7; 8 nucleotides line up with TRBD1. CDR1 and CDR2 (germline): MDHEN, SYDVKM. This CDR3 is 14 amino acids long. With V trimmed by 6 bases and J by 5 bases, 9 bases remained unmatched. The CDR3, as DNA: TGTGCCAGCAGGCGGACAGGGATTATCGACGAGCAGTACTTC. Protein: CASRRTGIIDEQYF.

This chain links TRBV4-1 with TRBJ1-4; D gene unclear. The CDR3 is made up of 17 amino acids. CDR1 and CDR2 (germline): MGHRA, YSYEKL. V shed 1 base and J shed 8 bases, with 20 bases lying between them. The CDR3 loop is CASSQGGGRHRGEKLFF. In DNA, the CDR3 is TGCGCCAGCAGCCAAGGAGGTGGGAGACACCGAGGGGAAAAACTGTTTTTT.

V is TRBV11-1 and J is TRBJ1-1, with unresolved D. CDR3 length equals 15 residues. V lost 6 bases, J lost 1 base, and 15 bases lay in between. In germline, CDR1 is SGHAT, CDR2 FQDESV (reference sequence). CDR3 residues: CASRPDGSSNTEAFF. CDR3 coding DNA: TGTGCCAGCAGACCGGACGGTAGCTCGAACACTGAAGCTTTCTTT.

The J gene is TRBJ1-1, the V gene TRBV7-6; no reliable D call. Germline CDR1 SGHVS, CDR2 FNYEAQ. V was cut by 1 base and J by 7 bases, with 13 bases left in between. CDR3 length equals 14 residues. The CDR3 reads CASSLEAEFGEAFF. The DNA of the CDR3 is TGTGCCAGCAGCTTAGAGGCCGAGTTTGGTGAAGCTTTCTTT.

V gene TRBV5-5 combines with J gene TRBJ2-7, with D hard to call. CDR3 size: 11 residues. The germline V gene encodes CDR1 SGHKS and CDR2 YYEKEE (reference sequence). Trimming took off 4 bases at V and 5 bases at J, with 7 bases between the two ends. The CDR3 loop is CASSQRDEQYF. In DNA, the CDR3 is TGTGCCAGCAGCCAAAGAGACGAGCAGTACTTC.

The gene calls are TRBV27 and TRBJ1-5, with 9 positions matching TRBD1. The CDR3 runs to 14 residues. V shed 6 bases and J 6 bases; nucleotides not matched to a gene: 6. Germline V lookup: CDR1 MNHEY, CDR2 SMNVEV (reference sequence). The CDR3 sequence: CASRPQGARQPQHF. For the CDR3, the DNA is TGTGCCAGCAGGCCACAGGGGGCTCGTCAGCCCCAGCATTTT.

This chain links TRBV5-4 with TRBJ2-7; D is possibly TRBD1 or TRBD2 (5 bases each). CDR1 and CDR2 from the germline V gene are SGHNT and YYREEE (reference sequence). Trimming took 7 bases from V and 3 from J, leaving 20 bases between them. This CDR3 has 15 amino acids. The CDR3 protein is CASGGRPGPIYEQYF. As DNA, the CDR3 is TGTGCCAGCGGGGGACGGCCGGGACCCATCTACGAGCAGTACTTC.

The chain uses TRBV5-6 and TRBJ2-3; the match to TRBD2 covers 10 bases. J gave up 4 bases and V 1 base, and 9 bases lay outside the gene matches. This CDR3 is 17 amino acids long. CDR1 is SGHDT and CDR2 is YYEEEE in the germline V gene. As DNA, the CDR3 is TGTGCCAGCAGCTTGACGTTAGCGGGAGGCGGCGCAGATACGCAGTATTTT. Protein product: CASSLTLAGGGADTQYF.

The chain is built from TRBV7-3 and TRBJ2-6; no clear D gene. Trimming cost V 5 bases and J 4 bases, with 9 bases left between them. This CDR3 contains 14 residues. Germline assignment: CDR1 SGHTA and CDR2 FQGTGA. CDR3 bases: TGTGCCAGCAGCCCCGGGTCCGGGGCCAACGTCCTGACTTTC. Translated: CASSPGSGANVLTF. The whole variable domain, filled in from reference TRBV7-3 and TRBJ2-6, reads GAGVSQTPSNKVTEKGKYVELRCDPISGHTALYWYRQSLGQGPEFLIYFQGTGAADDSGLPNDRFFAVRPEGSVSTLKIQRTERGDSAVYLCASSPGSGANVLTFGAGSRLTVL.

V is TRBV6-5 and J is TRBJ2-5, with D possibly being TRBD1 (5 bases). The last part of the DNA fits TRBJ2-7 better; the J call may be wrong. Germline values: CDR1 MNHEY, CDR2 SVGAGI. This CDR3 spans 15 amino acids. As DNA, the CDR3 is TGTGCCAGCAGACCTACAGGACCATTCTCCTACGAGCAGTACTTC. Its translation: CASRPTGPFSYEQYF.

This chain connects TRBV2 to TRBJ2-1, with D unclear. Trimming took off 8 bases at V and 5 bases at J, with 10 bases between the two ends. The CDR3 runs 12 residues. From germline, CDR1 is SNHLY and CDR2 FYNNEI. The CDR3, as DNA: TGTGCCAGCGAAAGGGATAACAATGAGCAGTTCTTC. Residues: CASERDNNEQFF.

This chain links TRBV11-1 with TRBJ1-4; no definite D call. This CDR3 has 14 residues. V shed 5 bases and J shed 3 bases, with 10 bases lying between them. In germline, CDR1 is SGHAT, CDR2 FQDESV (reference sequence). The CDR3 reads CASSESRANEKLFF. The CDR3 coding sequence is TGTGCCAGCAGCGAAAGTAGAGCTAATGAAAAACTGTTTTTT. Filled out from reference TRBV11-1 and TRBJ1-4, the complete variable domain reads EAEVAQSPRYKITEKSQAVAFWCDPISGHATLYWYRQILGQGPELLVQFQDESVVDDSQLPKDRFSAERLKGVDSTLKIQPAELGDSAMYLCASSESRANEKLFFGSGTQLSVL.

The chain couples TRBV6-5 to TRBJ2-5, with D tentatively TRBD1 (5 bases). The germline V gene has CDR1 MNHEY and CDR2 SVGAGI. The CDR3 is 15 amino acids. Trimming removed 0 bases at V and 2 bases at J, with 10 bases between. The CDR3 sequence is CASSYSGRQQETQYF. CDR3 DNA: TGTGCCAGCAGTTACTCGGGTCGACAGCAAGAGACCCAGTACTTC.

The V gene is TRBV2, the J gene TRBJ2-2, with D hard to call. Germline loops: CDR1 SNHLY, CDR2 FYNNEI. Trimming took 4 bases from V and 4 from J, leaving 13 bases between them. CDR3 length: 15 amino acids. The CDR3 loop reads CASSVGPEGTGELFF. The DNA for the CDR3 is TGTGCCAGCAGTGTAGGACCCGAAGGCACCGGGGAGCTGTTTTTT.